The rows below give T cell receptor beta chains drawn from one sample of a study of glioma-infiltrating T cells. TCRdb fed the multiplex PCR reads into MiXCR, producing one record per CDR3 protein. The profile shows tens of thousands of distinct CDR3 sequences, around 23% of them singletons. Sequencing was done on a sample of glioma tissue, nonneoplastic brain tissue, or PBMCs (not recorded which). Every receptor here comes from a human donor with low-grade glioma or glioblastoma, undergoing nonglioma brain surgery, or in good health (not recorded which). Each CDR3 is given with its conserved first and last residue. D genes are given only for firm matches. Part of the rows lack a size; the others show once, few, many or a class for expanded clones.

>TRBJ1-2|TRBV7-8|NA|many
CASSLTRELGYTF
TGTGCCAGCAGCTTAACCAGGGAACTTGGCTACACCTTC
>TRBJ2-2|TRBV3-1|TRBD1|NA
CASSLRQGRPGELFF
TGTGCCAGCAGCCTCCGACAGGGGCGGCCCGGGGAGCTGTTTTTT
>TRBJ2-7|TRBV7-9|NA|many
CASSSGTLYEQYF
TGTGCCAGCAGCTCCGGGACACTTTACGAGCAGTACTTC
>TRBJ2-3|TRBV19|NA|once
CASGVQRSSFTDTQYF
TGTGCCAGTGGGGTACAGCGGTCGTCGTTCACAGATACGCAGTATTTT
>TRBJ2-7|TRBV19|TRBD1|NA
CASSRPRTGGSYEQYF
TGTGCCAGTAGCCGACCCCGGACAGGGGGCTCCTACGAGCAGTACTTC
>TRBJ2-7|TRBV7-9|TRBD1|few
CASSSGDRGRYEQYF
TGTGCCAGCAGCTCAGGAGACAGGGGCCGGTACGAGCAGTACTTC
>TRBJ1-1|TRBV4-1|NA|many
CASSQDRLPTAFF
TGCGCCAGCAGCCAAGACCGCCTCCCCACGGCTTTCTTT
>TRBJ2-1|TRBV27|TRBD2|many
CASSWISGRASLSEQFF
TGTGCCAGCAGTTGGATTAGCGGGAGGGCCTCATTAAGTGAGCAGTTCTTC
>TRBJ2-5|TRBV20-1|NA|many
CSASLQGAAFQETQYF
TGCAGTGCTAGTCTGCAAGGGGCAGCGTTCCAAGAGACCCAGTACTTC
>TRBJ2-6|TRBV19|NA|NA
CASRDTSSGANVLTF
TGTGCCAGTAGAGATACATCCTCTGGGGCCAACGTCCTGACTTTC
>TRBJ2-3|TRBV10-2|NA|many
CASTGGVSDTQYF
TGCGCCAGCACCGGAGGGGTCTCAGATACGCAGTATTTT
>TRBJ2-1|TRBV11-1|NA|few
CASSPDAIGGILRFDNEQFF
TGTGCCAGCAGCCCCGACGCGATAGGGGGGATACTGCGGTTCGACAATGAGCAGTTCTTC
>TRBJ2-2|TRBV2|NA|NA
CASTPETPTGELFF
TGTGCCAGCACACCGGAAACTCCCACCGGGGAGCTGTTTTTT
>TRBJ2-3|TRBV5-4|TRBD2|NA
CASRRGGSGGDTQYF
TGTGCCAGCAGGCGCGGGGGGAGCGGGGGGGATACGCAGTATTTT
>TRBJ1-1|TRBV5-1|NA|many
CASSFGGVLAEAFF
TGCGCCAGCAGCTTTGGAGGGGTACTCGCTGAAGCTTTCTTT
>TRBJ1-1|TRBV2|NA|many
CASSDLHSNTEAFF
TGTGCCAGCAGTGATCTACACTCGAACACTGAAGCTTTCTTT